Many counts were recorded for the clone carrying this T cell receptor beta chain. The target antigen is unknown. This sample is drawn from a study of Graves' ophthalmopathy and Graves' hyperthyroidism. General study findings and limits: A roughly 81% specificity and 87.88% sensitivity were achieved by a 13-signature model that separated ophthalmopathy from stable hyperthyroidism.

Amplification targeted the TCR beta CDR3 regions, with RNA transcripts as the source material. The first round was an RT-PCR with HTBI primers, and the second round was a multiplex PCR. TCRdb redid the calling of the multiplex PCR reads with MiXCR, one entry per CDR3 protein. The sample shows roughly 300,000 distinct CDR3 sequences, roughly 15% of them seen only once. Patients with other autoimmune diseases, uncontrolled infections, pregnancy or lactation were excluded. Clinicians diagnosed using symptoms, serum thyroxine, TRAb, thyroid ultrasound and orbital computed tomography. It was from more than 9 ml of fresh peripheral blood that the PBMCs came. The CDR3 covers 15 residues. Trimming cost V 5 bases and J 5 bases; bases outside gene matches: 6.

V gene TRBV12-3 or TRBV12-4 combines with J gene TRBJ2-5, with 12 bases identical to TRBD2. The specimen was peripheral blood. The origin of this receptor is an adult man with Graves' ophthalmopathy. The CDR3 spells CASSPGTSGYETQYF. The DNA for the CDR3 is TGTGCCAGCAGTCCAGGGACTAGCGGGTATGAGACCCAGTACTTC.